This entry lists 27 T cell receptor beta chains sequenced from one sample in a study of cytomegalovirus exposure and HLA in healthy donors (dated by TCRdb to between 2016 and 2019). Libraries were made using the immunoSEQ multiplex PCR assay. A mixture of 60 forward primers for TCR Vbeta segments and 13 reverse primers for TCR Jbeta segments was used in the multiplex PCR. As stored in TCRdb, this immuneACCESS dataset retains in-frame rearrangements with V and J assigned. A fraction of the clones does not appear; measured against another copy, unresolved V genes explain less than half of the discrepancy, and the remainder lacks a known reason. Counted in this sample were about 190,000 clones; about 85% of them appeared once. Of the sample, 1.6% is held by the ten largest clones. Sequencing input: PBMCs. These receptors were taken from a woman between 50 and 59 years old in good health and CMV-seronegative.

There are a few counts of this clone. The J gene is TRBJ1-1, the V gene TRBV4-3; no reliable D call. Germline V gives CDR1 LGHNA, CDR2 YSLEER. V was pared by 4 bases and J by 0 bases, with 12 bases between. The CDR3 is 15 amino acids. CDR3 nucleotides: TGCGCCAGCAGCCCGGGAGGCTGGGTGAACACTGAAGCTTTCTTT. Amino acid sequence: CASSPGGWVNTEAFF.

The rearrangement joins TRBV27 to TRBJ2-1; D may be TRBD1 (7 bases). Looked up from germline, CDR1 is MNHEY and CDR2 is SMNVEV (reference sequence). Trimming shortened V by 8 bases and J by 4 bases, and 12 bases separated the two germline ends. The CDR3 is 13 amino acids. The CDR3 DNA follows: TGTGCCAGCGGGCGGGACAGATACAATGAGCAGTTCTTC. As protein: CASGRDRYNEQFF.

The chain's CDR3 is CSAGGQVRAFF. CDR3 coding DNA: TGCAGTGCTGGGGGACAGGTTAGAGCTTTCTTT. The rearrangement links TRBV20-1 to TRBJ1-1; 8 bases fit TRBD1. V gave up 5 bases and J gave up 10 bases; unmatched junction bases: 6. Germline V gene data show CDR1 as DFQATT and CDR2 as SNEGSKA (reference sequence). The CDR3 length is 11 residues.

The gene calls are TRBV6-5 and TRBJ2-3, with 9 bases that match TRBD2. Germline values: CDR1 MNHEY, CDR2 SVGAGI. This CDR3 spans 15 amino acids. V lost 0 bases, J lost 6 bases, and 4 bases stayed unmatched. CDR3 region: CASSYSPSGKDTQYF. As DNA, the CDR3 is TGTGCCAGCAGTTACTCCCCTAGCGGGAAGGATACGCAGTATTTT.

The chain couples TRBV9 to TRBJ2-5; D is unresolved. Near its end, the DNA agrees better with TRBJ2-7, so the J call may be wrong. The CDR3 sequence is 13 residues long. Germline CDR1 and CDR2: SGDLS and YYNGEE. The CDR3 reads CASSVGRLTEQYF. The CDR3 bases are TGTGCCAGCAGCGTAGGCCGTCTAACCGAGCAGTACTTC.

The V and J genes are TRBV27 and TRBJ1-6; maybe TRBD1 (6 bases). CDR3 length equals 14 residues. Trimming removed 3 bases from V and 10 bases from J, with 13 bases in between. Per germline, CDR1 MNHEY and CDR2 SMNVEV (reference sequence). CDR3 DNA sequence: TGTGCCAGCAGTTTTGGAAGACAGGACTCACCCCTCCACTTT. It encodes CASSFGRQDSPLHF.

This clone was seen once. J is TRBJ1-1 and V is TRBV6-5; the D gene is possibly TRBD1 (6 bases). This CDR3 contains 14 residues. V was pared by 4 bases and J by 7 bases, with 16 bases between. From germline, CDR1 is MNHEY and CDR2 SVGAGI. The CDR3 DNA is TGTGCCAGCAGTTCCCCCGGGACAAGGAGTGAAGCTTTCTTT. Amino acid sequence: CASSSPGTRSEAFF.

This sequence joins TRBV5-1 and TRBJ2-1; TRBD2 matches at 13 bases. Germline V CDR1 and CDR2: SGHRS, YFSETQ. V trimming: 2 bases; J trimming: 1 base; junction bases outside the gene matches: 6. This CDR3 region has 18 residues. The CDR3 DNA follows: TGCGCCAGCAGCTTCATACGGACTAGCGGGAGATCCTACAATGAGCAGTTCTTC. Its translation: CASSFIRTSGRSYNEQFF.

This clone was observed a few times. V usage is TRBV7-9 and J usage is TRBJ1-1; 11 positions agree with TRBD1. Germline CDR1 reads SEHNR; CDR2 reads FQNEAQ (reference sequence). The CDR3 consists of 14 residues. The junction had 2 bases not matched to a gene; V was cut back by 1 base and J by 7 bases. The CDR3 DNA follows: TGTGCCAGCAGCTTAGTCGGGACAGGGGGTGAAGCTTTCTTT. Its protein is CASSLVGTGGEAFF.

This chain connects TRBV6-5 to TRBJ1-2; perhaps TRBD1 as D (5 bases). This CDR3 spans 13 amino acids. The V end was cut by 4 bases, the J end by 8 bases, with 14 bases between. Per germline, CDR1 MNHEY and CDR2 SVGAGI. DNA of the CDR3: TGTGCCAGCAGTTCTCTACTGCACAGGGGCTACACCTTC. Translated, it gives CASSSLLHRGYTF.

This sequence joins TRBV16 and TRBJ1-1, with D perhaps matching TRBD1 (5 bases). Trimming cost V 0 bases and J 10 bases, with 12 bases left between them. Germline CDR1 KGHSY, CDR2 FQNENV. The CDR3 sequence is 13 residues long. The CDR3 nucleotides read TGTGCCAGCAGCCAATCTCAGGGCGCTGGAGCTTTCTTT. Its translation: CASSQSQGAGAFF. The full variable domain, in which reference TRBV16 and TRBJ1-1 provide the parts outside the CDR3, is GEEVAQTPKHLVRGEGQKAKLYCAPIKGHSYVFWYQQVLKNEFKFLISFQNENVFDETGMPKERFSAKCLPNSPCSLEIQATKLEDSAVYFCASSQSQGAGAFFGQGTRLTVV.

The chain joins TRBV18 to TRBJ2-3, with 8 bases lining up with TRBD2. Per the germline V gene, CDR1 is KGHSH and CDR2 is LQKENI. Trimming removed 3 bases from V and 5 bases from J; junction bases left unmatched: 10. The CDR3 has 16 amino acids. The CDR3 bases are TGTGCCAGCTCACCTATAGCGGGACCTGACGGAGATACGCAGTATTTT. Amino acid sequence: CASSPIAGPDGDTQYF.

The gene calls are TRBV6-1 and TRBJ1-2; D not certain. Germline V lookup: CDR1 MNHNS, CDR2 SASEGT. The CDR3 is made up of 12 amino acids. The ends were cut back, 2 bases at V and 4 bases at J, with 5 bases in the middle. This CDR3 is CASSELSYGYTF. DNA of the CDR3: TGTGCCAGCAGTGAACTTAGCTATGGCTACACCTTC.

The J gene is TRBJ2-5, the V gene TRBV19, with TRBD1 matching over 7 bases. The CDR3 has 16 residues. V was clipped by 7 bases and J by 5 bases; unmatched bases: 16. Germline CDR1 is LNHDA and CDR2 is SQIVND (reference sequence). In DNA, the CDR3 is TGTGCCAGTAAGGGGGCGTGGGGGCGAGTGAAGGAGACCCAGTACTTC. Translated: CASKGAWGRVKETQYF. The complete variable domain, with remaining parts taken from reference TRBV19 and TRBJ2-5, reads DGGITQSPKYLFRKEGQNVTLSCEQNLNHDAMYWYRQDPGQGLRLIYYSQIVNDFQKGDIAEGYSVSREKKESFPLTVTSAQKNPTAFYLCASKGAWGRVKETQYFGPGTRLLVL.

The chain links TRBV6-1 to TRBJ2-5; 10 nucleotides line up with TRBD2. The junction had 7 bases not matched to a gene; V was cut back by 2 bases and J by 4 bases. CDR1 and CDR2 (germline): MNHNS, SASEGT. The CDR3 is 16 amino acids. The CDR3 bases are TGTGCCAGCAGTGAACGGTTAGCGGGAGGACGAGAGACCCAGTACTTC. It codes for CASSERLAGGRETQYF.

CDR3 in amino acids: CASSYSGRTYGYTF. CDR3 DNA sequence: TGTGCCAGCAGTTACTCGGGGCGGACATATGGCTACACCTTC. The rearrangement joins TRBV6-5 to TRBJ1-2; tentatively, D is TRBD1 (5 bases). Trimming shortened V by 0 bases and J by 5 bases, and 10 bases separated the two germline ends. Germline V gene sequence: CDR1 MNHEY, CDR2 SVGAGI. This CDR3 is built from 14 residues.

This clone was picked up one time. The J gene is TRBJ2-2, the V gene TRBV9; TRBD1 aligns across 8 bases. This CDR3 is built from 19 residues. V lost 3 bases, J lost 0 bases, and 13 bases stayed unmatched. CDR1 and CDR2 from the germline V gene are SGDLS and YYNGEE. The CDR3 DNA reads TGTGCCAGCAGCGCACGGTGGACAGGGAGGAATTCGAACACCGGGGAGCTGTTTTTT. Translating gives CASSARWTGRNSNTGELFF.

The gene calls are TRBV7-2 and TRBJ2-7, with D maybe TRBD2 (5 bases). Trimming left V 3 bases short and J 2 bases short, with 14 bases between. CDR3 size: 15 residues. Per the germline V gene, CDR1 is SGHTA and CDR2 is FQGNSA. CDR3 nucleotides: TGTGCCAGCAGCTTGGGAACGGGAACTCCCTACGAGCAGTACTTC. It is translated as CASSLGTGTPYEQYF. Looking up the rest from reference TRBV7-2 and TRBJ2-7 gives the full variable domain: GAGVSQSPSNKVTEKGKDVELRCDPISGHTALYWYRQSLGQGLEFLIYFQGNSAPDKSGLPSDRFSAERTGGSVSTLTIQRTQQEDSAVYLCASSLGTGTPYEQYFGPGTRLTVT.

As for this clone: Germline is not matched at one junction end, which may reflect a read error. V and J are TRBV7-2 and TRBJ2-5; tentatively, D is TRBD2 (5 bases). Germline values: CDR1 SGHTA, CDR2 FQGNSA. There are 11 residues in the CDR3. The chain's CDR3 is CASSLAVNQYF. The CDR3 nucleotides are TGTGCCAGCAGCCTAGCCGTAAACCAGTACTTC.

The rearrangement uses TRBV5-6 and TRBJ2-5; the D gene is possibly TRBD2 (5 bases). TRBJ2-7 explains the end of the DNA better; the J call may be wrong. This CDR3 is 13 amino acids long. Germline loops: CDR1 SGHDT, CDR2 YYEEEE. The CDR3 coding sequence is TGTGCCAGCATGGGAGAGGCCACCTACGAGCAGTACTTC. It is translated as CASMGEATYEQYF.

This clone was counted between two and nine times. The chain uses TRBV29-1 and TRBJ1-1, with TRBD1 identical over 9 bases. Trimming removed 7 bases from V and 6 bases from J; junction bases left unmatched: 18. The CDR3 is 16 amino acids. Germline V gene lookup returns CDR1 SQVTM and CDR2 ANQGSEA. In DNA form, the CDR3 reads TGCAGCGCAGGGCGGGAACAGGGGGCTTTGAGTGCTGAAGCTTTCTTT. It specifies CSAGREQGALSAEAFF.

The gene calls are TRBV9 and TRBJ2-2; 7 positions match TRBD1. The CDR3 runs 16 residues. Germline CDR1 and CDR2: SGDLS and YYNGEE. V was clipped by 1 base and J by 0 bases; unmatched bases: 3. CDR3 protein: CASSVYGTANTGELFF. The CDR3, as DNA: TGTGCCAGCAGCGTATATGGGACAGCGAACACCGGGGAGCTGTTTTTT.

To note about this clone: Sequence at one end of the junction differs from germline and may be a read error. This chain connects TRBV19 to TRBJ1-3, with TRBD1 identical over 7 bases. CDR3 size: 12 residues. Germline V gene lookup returns CDR1 LNHDA and CDR2 SQIVND (reference sequence). The CDR3: CASSLTGTAVDF. The CDR3 DNA follows: TGTGCCAGTAGTCTCACCGGGACAGCAGTCGATTTT.

This chain links TRBV19 with TRBJ2-7, with 9 bases lining up with TRBD1. J gave up 6 bases and V 4 bases, and 7 bases lay outside the gene matches. The CDR3 is 14 residues long. Germline V gene lookup returns CDR1 LNHDA and CDR2 SQIVND (reference sequence). CDR3 region: CASSTDRGGREQYF. In DNA, the CDR3 is TGTGCCAGTAGTACCGACAGGGGGGGCCGCGAGCAGTACTTC.

This clone occurred a few times. The chain uses TRBV4-1 and TRBJ2-7, with 8 bases identical to TRBD2. This CDR3 comprises 14 residues. Trimming cost V 3 bases and J 3 bases; bases outside gene matches: 4. The germline V gene encodes CDR1 MGHRA and CDR2 YSYEKL. The CDR3 protein is CASSHLTSVYEQYF. CDR3 coding DNA: TGCGCCAGCAGCCATTTGACTAGCGTCTACGAGCAGTACTTC.

The rearrangement joins TRBV6-1 to TRBJ1-6, with D perhaps matching TRBD1 (6 bases). V was pared by 8 bases and J by 4 bases, with 9 bases between. Germline V lookup: CDR1 MNHNS, CDR2 SASEGT. CDR3 length: 13 amino acids. The CDR3 is CASDRIYNSPLHF. CDR3 sequence (DNA): TGTGCCAGCGACAGGATTTATAATTCACCCCTCCACTTT.

The gene calls are TRBV5-8 and TRBJ1-2; a possible D gene is TRBD1 (6 bases). V was cut by 4 bases and J by 4 bases, with 11 bases left in between. This CDR3 comprises 13 residues. From germline, CDR1 is SGHTS and CDR2 YDEGEE. This CDR3 is CASSRTDAYGYTF. CDR3 DNA sequence: TGTGCCAGCAGCAGGACAGACGCCTATGGCTACACCTTC.